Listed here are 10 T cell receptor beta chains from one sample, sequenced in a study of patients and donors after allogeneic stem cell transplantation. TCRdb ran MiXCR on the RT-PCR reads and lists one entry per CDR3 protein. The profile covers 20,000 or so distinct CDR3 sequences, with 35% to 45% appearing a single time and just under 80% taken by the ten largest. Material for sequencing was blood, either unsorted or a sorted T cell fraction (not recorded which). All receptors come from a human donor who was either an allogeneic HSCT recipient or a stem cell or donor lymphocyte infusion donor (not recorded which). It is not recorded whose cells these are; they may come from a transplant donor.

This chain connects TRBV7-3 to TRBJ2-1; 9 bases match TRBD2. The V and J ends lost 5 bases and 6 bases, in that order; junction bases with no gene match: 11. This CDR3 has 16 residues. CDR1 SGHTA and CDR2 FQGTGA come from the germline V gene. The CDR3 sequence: CASSRPGSGRLNEQFF. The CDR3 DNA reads TGTGCCAGCAGCCGCCCCGGTAGCGGGAGACTCAATGAGCAGTTCTTC.

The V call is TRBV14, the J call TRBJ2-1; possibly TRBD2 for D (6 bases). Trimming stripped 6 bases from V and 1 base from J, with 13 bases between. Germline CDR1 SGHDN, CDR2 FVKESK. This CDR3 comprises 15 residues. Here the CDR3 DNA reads TGTGCCAGCAGGGGAGGAAGGGGATCCTACAATGAGCAGTTCTTC. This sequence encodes CASRGGRGSYNEQFF.

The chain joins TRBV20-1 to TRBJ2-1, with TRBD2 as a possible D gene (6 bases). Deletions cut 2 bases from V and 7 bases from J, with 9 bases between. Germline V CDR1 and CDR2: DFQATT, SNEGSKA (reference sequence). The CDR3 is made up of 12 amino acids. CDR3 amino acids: CSARPTRNEQFF. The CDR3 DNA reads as TGCAGTGCTAGACCGACTAGGAATGAGCAGTTCTTC.

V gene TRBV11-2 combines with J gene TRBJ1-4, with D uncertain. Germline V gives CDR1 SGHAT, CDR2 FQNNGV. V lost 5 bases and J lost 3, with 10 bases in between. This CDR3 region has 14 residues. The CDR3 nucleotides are TGTGCCAGCAGCCCCAAAAGAGCTAATGAAAAACTGTTTTTT. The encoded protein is CASSPKRANEKLFF.

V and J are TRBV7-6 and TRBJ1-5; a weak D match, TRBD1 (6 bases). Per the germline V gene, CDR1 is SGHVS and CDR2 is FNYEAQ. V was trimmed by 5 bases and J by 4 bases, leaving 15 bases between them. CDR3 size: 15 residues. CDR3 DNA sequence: TGTGCCAGCAGCGCCACAGGGAAGGGGAATCAGCCCCAGCATTTT. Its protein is CASSATGKGNQPQHF.

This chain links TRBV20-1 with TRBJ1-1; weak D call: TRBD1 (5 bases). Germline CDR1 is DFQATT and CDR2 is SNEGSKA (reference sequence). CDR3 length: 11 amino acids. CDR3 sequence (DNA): TGCACCCAACGTTGGGGGACTGAAGCTTTCTTT. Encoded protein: CTQRWGTEAFF.

In DNA form, the CDR3 reads TGCAGTGCTAGATCGAACACTGAAGCTTTCTTT. Translated, it gives CSARSNTEAFF. The chain employs TRBV20-1 and TRBJ1-1; D remains ambiguous. The CDR3 contains 11 residues. CDR1 and CDR2 from the germline V gene are DFQATT and SNEGSKA (reference sequence). Trimming stripped 2 bases from V and 1 base from J, with 2 bases between.

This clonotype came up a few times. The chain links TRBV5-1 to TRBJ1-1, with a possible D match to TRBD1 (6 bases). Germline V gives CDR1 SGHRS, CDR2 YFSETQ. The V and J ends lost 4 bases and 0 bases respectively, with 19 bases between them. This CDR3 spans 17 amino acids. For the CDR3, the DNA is TGCGCCAGCAGCCCCTCAGGCGGGACATTACTGAACACTGAAGCTTTCTTT. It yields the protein CASSPSGGTLLNTEAFF.

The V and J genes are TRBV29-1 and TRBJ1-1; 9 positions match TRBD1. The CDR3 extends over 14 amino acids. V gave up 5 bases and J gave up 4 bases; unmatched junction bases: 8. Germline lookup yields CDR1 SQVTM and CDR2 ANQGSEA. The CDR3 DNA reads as TGCAGCGTTCGGGAGACAGGGGGGGGCACTGAAGCTTTCTTT. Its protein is CSVRETGGGTEAFF.

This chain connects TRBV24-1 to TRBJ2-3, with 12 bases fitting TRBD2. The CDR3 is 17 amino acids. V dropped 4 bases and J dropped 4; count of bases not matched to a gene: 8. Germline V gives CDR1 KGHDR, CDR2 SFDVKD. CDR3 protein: CATSDSRTSGAPDTQYF. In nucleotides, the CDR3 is TGTGCCACCAGTGACTCCAGGACTAGCGGGGCCCCAGATACGCAGTATTTT.